These 21 T cell receptor beta chains were all obtained from the same sample, sequenced in a study of T cell responses to AZD1222 COVID-19 vaccine. Generated by immunoSEQ multiplex PCR, the TCRdb table keeps only in-frame clones and is missing some. The sample has about 120,000 clones, around 85% seen once. The input for sequencing was peripheral blood, taken on day 0 of MenACWY control vaccination. These TCRs come from an adult in good health.

The gene calls are TRBV28 and TRBJ2-1; a possible D gene is TRBD1 (6 bases). The V end was cut by 5 bases, the J end by 6 bases, with 17 bases between. Germline V gives CDR1 MDHEN, CDR2 SYDVKM. The CDR3 is 15 amino acids. The CDR3 coding sequence is TGTGCCAGCAGTCCTCAGGGGCGTTCAACCAATGAGCAGTTCTTC. This encodes CASSPQGRSTNEQFF.

The CDR3 sequence is CASSQDYRGPYEQYF. The CDR3 DNA reads TGTGCCAGCAGCCAGGACTACAGGGGCCCCTACGAGCAGTACTTC. The J gene is TRBJ2-7, the V gene TRBV3-1 (or the pseudogene TRBV3-2); D is perhaps TRBD1 (7 bases). CDR3 length: 15 amino acids. Germline V gene sequence: CDR1 LGHDT, CDR2 YNNKEL (reference sequence). The V and J ends lost 3 bases and 2 bases respectively, with 14 bases between them.

This chain uses TRBV10-1 with TRBJ1-5, with 9 positions matching TRBD1. CDR3 length equals 13 residues. V was pared by 9 bases and J by 4 bases, with 4 bases of the junction left unmatched. Germline lookup yields CDR1 WNHNN and CDR2 SYGVQD (reference sequence). The CDR3 nucleotides are TGCGCCAGGGGGGACAGGGTAAATCAGCCCCAGCATTTT. Its protein product is CARGDRVNQPQHF.

The chain couples TRBV18 to TRBJ1-2; possible D gene TRBD1, 5 bases. The CDR3 contains 14 residues. Per the germline V gene, CDR1 is KGHSH and CDR2 is LQKENI. V lost 3 bases, J lost 7 bases, and 15 bases lay in between. The CDR3 DNA is TGTGCCAGCTCACCCATCACGGGGGAGTCTGGCTACACCTTC. Protein product: CASSPITGESGYTF. Full variable domain (rest looked up from reference TRBV18 and TRBJ1-2): NAGVMQNPRHLVRRRGQEARLRCSPMKGHSHVYWYRQLPEEGLKFMVYLQKENIIDESGMPKERFSAEFPKEGPSILRIQQVVRGDSAAYFCASSPITGESGYTFGSGTRLTVV.

This chain connects TRBV19 to TRBJ1-1, with D perhaps matching TRBD1 (5 bases). The V end lost 9 bases, the J end lost 0 bases, and 23 bases lay between the germline ends. Germline CDR1 is LNHDA and CDR2 is SQIVND (reference sequence). The CDR3 runs 17 residues. The CDR3 DNA reads TGTGCCAGCCGAGACGGGGGATTGACTGGGATGAACACTGAAGCTTTCTTT. Its protein is CASRDGGLTGMNTEAFF.

This chain connects TRBV4-1 to TRBJ1-5, with D hard to call. The CDR3 is 13 residues long. CDR1 is MGHRA, CDR2 YSYEKL, per germline. Trimming cost V 0 bases and J 7 bases, with 7 bases left between them. CDR3 nucleotides: TGCGCCAGCAGCCAAGATTACTGGCAGCCCCAGCATTTT. This encodes CASSQDYWQPQHF.

The gene calls are TRBV7-2 and TRBJ2-3; 9 bases line up with TRBD2. The germline V gene encodes CDR1 SGHTA and CDR2 FQGNSA. The CDR3 is made up of 15 amino acids. J was trimmed by 4 bases and V by 2 bases; bases with no gene match: 4. The CDR3 DNA follows: TGTGCCAGCAGCTTACCTAGCGGGGCTGCAGATACGCAGTATTTT. It yields the protein CASSLPSGAADTQYF.

This clone was detected ten times or more. This chain links TRBV28 with TRBJ1-2, with a possible D match to TRBD1 (5 bases). Trimming stripped 2 bases from V and 8 bases from J, with 12 bases between. This CDR3 is 13 amino acids long. Germline V gene lookup returns CDR1 MDHEN and CDR2 SYDVKM. CDR3 in amino acids: CASSLDTREGYTF. DNA of the CDR3: TGTGCCAGCAGTTTAGACACCAGGGAGGGCTACACCTTC.

This chain connects TRBV5-1 to TRBJ2-1; 10 bases are shared with TRBD1. Germline values: CDR1 SGHRS, CDR2 YFSETQ. J lost 7 bases, V lost 4 bases, and 11 bases had no gene match. The CDR3 spans 16 residues. Here the CDR3 DNA reads TGCGCCAGCAGCGCTACGACAGGGGGCACTTGGAATGAGCAGTTCTTC. Translation gives CASSATTGGTWNEQFF.

This chain joins TRBV7-2 and TRBJ2-3; D not resolved. Germline V gives CDR1 SGHTA, CDR2 FQGNSA. V was cut by 2 bases and J by 1 base, with 7 bases left in between. The CDR3 extends over 14 amino acids. CDR3 amino acids: CASSLLVRTDTQYF. The DNA for the CDR3 is TGTGCCAGCAGCTTATTAGTCCGCACAGATACGCAGTATTTT.

The rearrangement uses TRBV7-2 and TRBJ2-5; 7 nucleotides line up with TRBD1. The CDR3 contains 13 residues. From germline, CDR1 is SGHTA and CDR2 FQGNSA. V gave up 5 bases and J gave up 4 bases; unmatched junction bases: 4. DNA for the CDR3: TGTGCCAGCAGCCTTGGACAGGCAGAGACCCAGTACTTC. It specifies CASSLGQAETQYF.

V usage is TRBV21-1 and J usage is TRBJ1-5. TRBV21-1 has pseudogene status. CDR3 length: 19 residues. CDR3 in DNA: TGTGCCAGCAGCAAAACCCCGGACCCCTTCGAGTGGAGCAATCAGCCCCAGCATTTT. This translates into CASSKTPDPFEWSNQPQHF.

The V gene is TRBV7-2, the J gene TRBJ1-3, with D perhaps TRBD1 (6 bases). Germline V gene lookup returns CDR1 SGHTA and CDR2 FQGNSA. V lost 4 bases to trimming and J lost 0 bases, with 16 bases between them. The CDR3 sequence is 17 residues long. The CDR3 DNA is TGTGCCAGCAGCTCCCAGACACAGGGCCACTCTGGAAACACCATATATTTT. As protein: CASSSQTQGHSGNTIYF.

V gene TRBV10-3 combines with J gene TRBJ1-1, with TRBD1 as a possible D gene (6 bases). Germline lookup yields CDR1 ENHRY and CDR2 SYGVKD. V dropped 3 bases and J dropped 1 base, with 12 bases sitting between them. This CDR3 spans 15 amino acids. Here the CDR3 DNA reads TGTGCCATCAGTGAAAGGGGGACGAGGAACACTGAAGCTTTCTTT. Residues: CAISERGTRNTEAFF.

The chain combines TRBV2 with TRBJ2-7; D ambiguous. V was pared by 6 bases and J by 1 base, with 4 bases between. CDR3 length equals 11 residues. Per germline, CDR1 SNHLY and CDR2 FYNNEI. CDR3 sequence: CASRVSYEQYF. The CDR3 DNA sequence: TGTGCCAGCAGGGTTTCCTACGAGCAGTACTTC.

The chain has TRBV7-9 and TRBJ2-7, with D unclear. The CDR3 runs to 13 residues. V lost 5 bases to trimming and J lost 2 bases, with 10 bases between them. Looked up from germline, CDR1 is SEHNR and CDR2 is FQNEAQ (reference sequence). CDR3 in amino acids: CASSPRWTYEQYF. The CDR3 DNA reads as TGTGCCAGCAGCCCCCGTTGGACCTACGAGCAGTACTTC. Filled out from reference TRBV7-9 and TRBJ2-7, the complete variable domain reads DTGVSQNPRHKITKRGQNVTFRCDPISEHNRLYWYRQTLGQGPEFLTYFQNEAQLEKSRLLSDRFSAERPKGSFSTLEIQRTEQGDSAMYLCASSPRWTYEQYFGPGTRLTVT.

The chain recombines TRBV29-1 with TRBJ1-2; D remains unclear. The CDR3 spans 14 residues. Germline CDR1 and CDR2: SQVTM and ANQGSEA. V gave up 1 base and J gave up 0 bases, with 9 bases separating them. The CDR3 spells CSVEAHGTNYGYTF. The DNA of the CDR3 is TGCAGCGTTGAAGCGCACGGCACTAACTATGGCTACACCTTC.

V usage is TRBV24-1 and J usage is TRBJ1-2; 9 bases align to TRBD1. Germline values: CDR1 KGHDR, CDR2 SFDVKD. The CDR3 is 14 amino acids. V was pared by 3 bases and J by 4 bases, with 2 bases of the junction left unmatched. The CDR3 DNA reads TGTGCCACCAGTGATCCGGGACAGGGCTATGGCTACACCTTC. Protein: CATSDPGQGYGYTF.

The V gene is TRBV24-1, the J gene TRBJ1-3; tentative D call: TRBD1 (5 bases). Trimming took 3 bases from V and 0 from J, leaving 8 bases between them. From germline, CDR1 is KGHDR and CDR2 SFDVKD. This CDR3 spans 15 amino acids. CDR3: CATSDPGISGNTIYF. The CDR3 bases are TGTGCCACCAGTGATCCAGGGATCTCTGGAAACACCATATATTTT.

The chain couples TRBV7-8 to TRBJ2-7; 9 nucleotides line up with TRBD2. The CDR3 is made up of 15 amino acids. V lost 1 base, J lost 3 bases, and 4 bases stayed unmatched. Germline CDR1 is SGHVS and CDR2 is FQNEAQ. The chain's CDR3 is CASSLGPSGDYEQYF. The CDR3 region has the DNA TGTGCCAGCAGCTTAGGGCCTAGCGGGGACTACGAGCAGTACTTC.

The chain has TRBV5-4 and TRBJ2-3; 9 bases match TRBD2. V dropped 0 bases and J dropped 0; count of bases not matched to a gene: 5. Germline V gene lookup returns CDR1 SGHNT and CDR2 YYREEE (reference sequence). This CDR3 region has 17 residues. The DNA for the CDR3 is TGTGCCAGCAGCTTGGTTAGCGGGGGACTTAGCACAGATACGCAGTATTTT. Residues: CASSLVSGGLSTDTQYF.